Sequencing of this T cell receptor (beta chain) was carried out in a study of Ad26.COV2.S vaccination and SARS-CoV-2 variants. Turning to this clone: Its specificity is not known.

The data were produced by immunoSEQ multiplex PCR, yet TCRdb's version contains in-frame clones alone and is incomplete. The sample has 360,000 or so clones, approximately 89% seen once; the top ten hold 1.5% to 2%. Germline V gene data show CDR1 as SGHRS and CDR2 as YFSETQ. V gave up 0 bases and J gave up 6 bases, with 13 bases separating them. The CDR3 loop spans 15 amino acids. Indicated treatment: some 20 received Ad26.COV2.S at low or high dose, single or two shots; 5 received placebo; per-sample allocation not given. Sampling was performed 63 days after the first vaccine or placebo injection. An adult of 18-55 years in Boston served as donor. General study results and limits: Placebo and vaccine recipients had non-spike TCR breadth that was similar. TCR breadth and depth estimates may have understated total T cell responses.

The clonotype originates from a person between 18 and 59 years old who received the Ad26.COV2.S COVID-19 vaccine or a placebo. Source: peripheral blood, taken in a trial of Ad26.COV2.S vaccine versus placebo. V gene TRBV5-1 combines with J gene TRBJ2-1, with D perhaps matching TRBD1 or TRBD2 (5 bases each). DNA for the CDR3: TGCGCCAGCAGCTTGGCTCCGGGGACCTCCAATGAGCAGTTCTTC. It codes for CASSLAPGTSNEQFF.